This T cell receptor (beta chain) was retrieved from a study of blood T cell repertoires in COVID-19. Background on the study: Researchers got acute and convalescent COVID-19 samples from the United States, Italy and Spain. Nucleic acid was either cDNA or gDNA, and it came from T cells, B-cell-depleted T cells, or PBMCs.

The CDR3 has 13 residues. Trimming took 0 bases from V and 8 from J, leaving 10 bases between them. CDR1 and CDR2 from the germline V gene are SGHDN and FVKESK. This clone has only one observation. Original processing notes: Scientists estimated how many nucleated cells there were by amplifying reference gene primers. Repertoires were generated with immunoSEQ multiplex PCR, while TCRdb's copy carries only in-frame clones and drops some. V, J and clone size were drawn from that table, and D and trimming were deduced from the DNA. The sample holds about 100,000 clones, 84% seen once. The chain has TRBV14 and TRBJ1-1, with no clear D. The origin of this receptor is a human donor in a cohort sampled during active COVID-19. Sample: peripheral blood. CDR3 amino acids: CASSQEGSREAFF. The CDR3 DNA reads TGTGCCAGCAGCCAAGAAGGGAGCCGGGAAGCTTTCTTT.